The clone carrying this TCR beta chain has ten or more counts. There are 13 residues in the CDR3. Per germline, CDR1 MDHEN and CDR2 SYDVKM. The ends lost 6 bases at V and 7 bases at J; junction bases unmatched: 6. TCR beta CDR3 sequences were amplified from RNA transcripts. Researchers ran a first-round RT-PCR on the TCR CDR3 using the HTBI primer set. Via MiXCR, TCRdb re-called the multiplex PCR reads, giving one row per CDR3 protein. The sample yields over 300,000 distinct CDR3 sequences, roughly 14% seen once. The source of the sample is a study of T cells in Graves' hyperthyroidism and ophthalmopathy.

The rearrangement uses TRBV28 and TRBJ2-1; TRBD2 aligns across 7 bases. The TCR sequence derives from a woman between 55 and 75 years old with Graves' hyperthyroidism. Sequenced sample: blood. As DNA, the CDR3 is TGTGCCAGCAGAAGCGGGACTGGTAATGAGCAGTTCTTC. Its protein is CASRSGTGNEQFF.